This T cell receptor beta chain was sequenced for a study of siplizumab effects on memory and regulatory T cells. Clones were read by immunoSEQ multiplex PCR, and TCRdb kept only the in-frame ones, dropping some. The table includes approximately 120,000 clones, just under 95% detected once. CDR1 is SQVTM, CDR2 ANQGSEA, per germline. The CDR3 covers 13 residues. Trimming cost V 7 bases and J 8 bases; bases outside gene matches: 9. The sample consisted of non-Treg CD4+ T cells sorted from blood. V gene TRBV29-1 combines with J gene TRBJ2-1; 9 bases line up with TRBD1. The origin of this receptor is a human donor in good health. CDR3 protein: CSGKQGARHEQFF. The CDR3 DNA sequence: TGCAGCGGCAAACAGGGGGCGAGGCATGAGCAGTTCTTC.